This T cell receptor (beta chain) was identified in a study of T-cell memory formation after mild COVID-19. Study-level findings and limits: Day 15 to 85 contracting clones showed balanced CD4/CD8; later expanders leaned CD4+. Clones which contracted sat mainly in CM and EM if CD4+, and in EMRA if CD8+.

CDR3 size: 13 residues. Trimming took off 2 bases at V and 4 bases at J, with 7 bases between the two ends. CDR1 is MGHRA and CDR2 is YSYEKL in the germline V gene. Via MiXCR, TCRdb re-called the 5' RACE reads, giving one row per CDR3 protein. In the table there are about 560,000 distinct CDR3 sequences, approximately 15% of which are singletons. This clonotype was found a few times. Its antigen is currently unknown. The sample taken for sequencing was PBMCs or a T cell subset sorted from them (not recorded which). The rearrangement joins TRBV4-1 to TRBJ2-3; weak D call: TRBD2 (5 bases). This clonotype was obtained from an adult woman who had mild COVID-19 (a few samples of this study predate the infection). Cell type and time point are not known. CDR3 protein: CASSQSGADTQYF. The CDR3, as DNA: TGCGCCAGCAGCCAATCCGGGGCAGATACGCAGTATTTT.